This T cell receptor beta chain came from a study of blood T cell repertoires in COVID-19 (dated by TCRdb to the early 2020s). Turning to the overall study: Collaborator samples came from the United States, Italy and Spain and covered acute and convalescent phases of COVID-19. The prospective study material was composed of cDNA or gDNA derived from T cells, B-cell-depleted T cells, or PBMCs. The samples were drawn from the first 160 participants of the ongoing ImmuneRACE study and from 1,254 subjects provided by 6 global collaborators. A freely available public database, intended as a resource for researchers studying the immune response to SARS-CoV-2, is where the repertoires were released. HLA class I and class II types, where available, came from metadata supplied by the sample provider rather than from assay-based typing. A de-identified subject ID, COVID-19 status, age in years and sex were almost always included in the sample metadata. Deeply sampled blood TCRbeta repertoires from subjects exposed to, actively infected with, or recovered from COVID-19 were included in the dataset. What the study reported, not specific to this receptor: The quantity of clinical and demographic metadata differed by source and by participant and was supplied without curation.

In the prospective study, participants were roughly 18 to 95 years old, resided in fewer than 25 geographic areas of the United States, and were enrolled through a virtual design. In the prospective study, cohorts were assigned on the basis of participant-reported clinical history obtained from a screening survey and a study questionnaire. Exposed participants were defined as having been in contact with someone with a PCR-confirmed or clinician-diagnosed COVID-19 case within 2 weeks of study entry. In the prospective study, mobile phlebotomists collected whole blood, serum and a nasopharyngeal or oropharyngeal swab from each participant. Over an approximately 2-month period, participants in the prospective study had the option of providing additional blood draws and questionnaires. Before DNA extraction, prospective study blood samples were shipped either frozen or at room temperature. On this clone: It lacks a known antigen. No base quality values were provided; no much bigger clone lies one nucleotide off.

TCRbeta CDR3 regions were amplified from genomic DNA using the immunoSEQ Assay, a bias-controlled multiplex PCR. Regarding the original processing steps: Nucleated cell counts per sample were estimated from amplification of reference gene primers within the assay. Sequence reads were collapsed and filtered to measure the absolute abundance of every unique TCRbeta CDR3 rearrangement. For each sample, productive Simpson clonality was calculated by taking the square root of Simpson's diversity index across productive rearrangements. TCRdb took over this immuneACCESS table, retaining in-frame rearrangements with V and J assigned. Such tables are incomplete; in checked studies, under half of the missing clones stem from an unresolved V gene, and the remainder is unexplained. Clone size and V and J calls were adopted from that table, with D and trimming inferred from the DNA. The sample includes 250,000 or so clones, with around 83% observed a single time. The ten top clones hold less than 8.5% of the sample.

The cysteine opens and the phenylalanine closes a CDR3 of 14 amino acids. Just the 42-base CDR3 DNA is kept, in frame starting at base 1. Clipping removes 6 bases from V and 0 bases from J, with 2 as the unmatched junction base count. In the germline V gene, CDR1 corresponds to MDHEN and CDR2 to SYDVKM. The receptor was isolated from a woman aged 45-65 years who had been exposed to COVID-19. Specimen: PBMCs or T cells enriched from blood (not recorded which). The chain is encoded by TRBV28 joined to TRBJ2-1; the junction holds 7 bases that match TRBD2. The nucleotides are TGTGCCAGCAGGGAGCGGGGCTCCTACAATGAGCAGTTCTTC. Translation gives CASRERGSYNEQFF.